Listed here are 32 T cell receptor beta chains from one sample, sequenced in a study of molecular identifiers for immune sequencing clone quantification. TCRdb used MiXCR to reprocess the PCR reads, holding one entry per CDR3 protein. This sample has around 82,000 distinct CDR3 sequences, with around 17% found just once. Input material: naive CD8+ T cells from blood, with Jurkat cell RNA spiked in. Subset described: FACS-sorted CD8+CD4-CCR7+CD45RA+ naive T cells. Source of these receptors: a human donor in good health. Some libraries in this study had Jurkat cell RNA spiked in.

The chain carries TRBV7-2 and TRBJ2-3; a possible D gene is TRBD1 (6 bases). V lost 5 bases and J lost 0, with 12 bases in between. The germline V gene encodes CDR1 SGHTA and CDR2 FQGNSA. The CDR3 has 15 amino acids. In nucleotides, the CDR3 is TGTGCCAGCAGCACCTGGACAGATAGCACAGATACGCAGTATTTT. Translating gives CASSTWTDSTDTQYF.

This clonotype was counted ten times or more. The V gene is TRBV24-1, the J gene TRBJ2-1, with D possibly being TRBD2 (5 bases). With 5 bases removed from V and 8 bases from J, the gap between germline ends came to 18 bases. This CDR3 contains 15 residues. Germline assignment: CDR1 KGHDR and CDR2 SFDVKD. The CDR3 bases are TGTGCCACCAGTGCCCTAGCAGGACCGGTAGATGAGCAGTTCTTC. Amino acid sequence: CATSALAGPVDEQFF.

The sample holds many counts of this clonotype. This chain links TRBV19 with TRBJ2-1; possible D gene TRBD1, 5 bases. The germline V gene encodes CDR1 LNHDA and CDR2 SQIVND (reference sequence). V was shortened by 2 bases and J by 2 bases, with 10 bases between the two germline ends. The CDR3 is 15 residues long. In DNA form, the CDR3 reads TGTGCCAGTAGTATATTTACAGGTCCCTACAATGAGCAGTTCTTC. Translation gives CASSIFTGPYNEQFF.

This chain connects TRBV25-1 to TRBJ1-3; 9 bases are shared with TRBD1. The CDR3 runs to 16 residues. Per the germline V gene, CDR1 is MGHDK and CDR2 is SYGVNS. The V and J ends lost 3 bases and 3 bases, in that order; junction bases with no gene match: 6. CDR3 nucleotides: TGTGCCAGCAGTGAGAGGGACAGGGTTTTTGGAAACACCATATATTTT. Translating gives CASSERDRVFGNTIYF.

In its sample, this clonotype was seen many times. The chain joins TRBV28 to TRBJ2-1, with 11 bases fitting TRBD2. The CDR3 loop spans 15 amino acids. Unmatched junction bases numbered 5, after V lost 6 bases and J lost 4 bases. Looked up from germline, CDR1 is MDHEN and CDR2 is SYDVKM. Written as DNA, the CDR3 is TGTGCCAGCAGGTCGACTAGCGGGATTTACAATGAGCAGTTCTTC. Translated: CASRSTSGIYNEQFF.

This clonotype was found many times. The rearrangement uses TRBV4-1 and TRBJ2-5; D is unresolved. The CDR3 contains 15 residues. With 0 bases removed from V and 4 bases from J, the gap between germline ends came to 12 bases. Germline V lookup: CDR1 MGHRA, CDR2 YSYEKL. CDR3: CASSQDTPWTETQYF. The CDR3 coding sequence is TGCGCCAGCAGCCAAGATACTCCCTGGACAGAGACCCAGTACTTC.

Turning to this clonotype: This may stem from a read error, because a much larger clone lies one nucleotide away. V is TRBV12-3 or TRBV12-4 and J is TRBJ2-7, with D possibly matching TRBD1 (6 bases). The CDR3 covers 13 residues. The DNA of the CDR3 is TGTGCCGGCAGTTTCACAGGGATCTACGAGCAGTACTTC. It yields the protein CAGSFTGIYEQYF.

The sample holds many counts of this clonotype. The V call is TRBV29-1, the J call TRBJ2-5; 8 nucleotides agree with TRBD2. The germline V gene encodes CDR1 SQVTM and CDR2 ANQGSEA. There are 10 residues in the CDR3. V lost 6 bases to trimming and J lost 9 bases; unmatched junction nucleotides: 3. As DNA, the CDR3 is TGCAGCGTCGGACTAGCATCCCAGTACTTC. It is translated as CSVGLASQYF. Variable domain in full (rest from reference TRBV29-1 and TRBJ2-5): SAVISQKPSRDICQRGTSLTIQCQVDSQVTMMFWYRQQPGQSLTLIATANQGSEATYESGFVIDKFPISRPNLTFSTLTVSNMSPEDSSIYLCSVGLASQYFGPGTRLLVL.

This clonotype occurred many times. The CDR3 sequence is CASRTDRASTDTQYF. As DNA, the CDR3 is TGTGCCAGCAGGACTGACAGGGCCAGCACAGATACGCAGTATTTT. The V call is TRBV5-4, the J call TRBJ2-3, with 7 bases matching TRBD1. Germline CDR1 SGHNT, CDR2 YYREEE (reference sequence). This CDR3 spans 15 amino acids. V lost 5 bases, J lost 0 bases, and 6 bases stayed unmatched.

About this clonotype: This may be a read error, as it is one base from a much larger clone. This chain joins TRBV4-3 and TRBJ2-7; 10 nucleotides agree with TRBD1. V was pared by 8 bases and J by 4 bases, with 14 bases of the junction left unmatched. CDR1 is LGHNA, CDR2 YSLEER, per germline. The CDR3 has 16 residues. For the CDR3, the DNA is TGCGCCAGCGGCTTACGGACAGGGGGTAATACGTACGAGCAGTACTTC. This sequence encodes CASGLRTGGNTYEQYF.

This clonotype has at least ten counts. This rearrangement joins TRBV7-2 to TRBJ1-1; D is perhaps TRBD1 (5 bases). The CDR3 has 12 amino acids. V gave up 2 bases and J gave up 8 bases, with 9 bases separating them. Germline-derived CDR1 and CDR2 are SGHTA and FQGNSA. CDR3 nucleotides: TGTGCCAGCAGCTTACAAGGGGCCGAAGCTTTCTTT. It yields the protein CASSLQGAEAFF.

This clonotype was recorded many times. V usage is TRBV13 and J usage is TRBJ1-5, with a weak D call TRBD1 (5 bases). The V gene's germline CDR1 is PRHDT and CDR2 FYEKMQ (reference sequence). V was pared by 0 bases and J by 6 bases, with 15 bases between. The CDR3 has 16 residues. CDR3 sequence reads: CASSLGGASRFQPQHF. CDR3 nucleotides: TGTGCCAGCAGCTTAGGCGGGGCGTCACGGTTTCAGCCCCAGCATTTT.

This clonotype was found many times. V and J are TRBV6-5 and TRBJ2-3; unclear D gene. The germline CDR1 and CDR2 sequences are MNHEY and SVGAGI. Trimming cost V 2 bases and J 1 base, with 10 bases left between them. The CDR3 sequence is 15 residues long. CDR3 nucleotide sequence: TGTGCCAGCAGTTACGAGCGACGGGGCACAGATACGCAGTATTTT. It codes for CASSYERRGTDTQYF.

This clonotype appeared many times. The chain couples TRBV28 to TRBJ2-3, with 10 bases identical to TRBD2. The CDR3 covers 17 residues. Germline CDR1 is MDHEN and CDR2 is SYDVKM. V was clipped by 6 bases and J by 4 bases; unmatched bases: 13. The CDR3 DNA follows: TGTGCCAGCAGGGAACCGCTAGCGGGAGTTCCCCCAGATACGCAGTATTTT. Amino acid sequence: CASREPLAGVPPDTQYF.

The table lists this clonotype with a count of one. The chain uses TRBV7-2 and TRBJ2-7; D is uncertain. The CDR3 has 16 amino acids. Germline loops: CDR1 SGHTA, CDR2 FQGNSA. Trimming cost V 5 bases and J 0 bases, with 17 bases left between them. For the CDR3, the DNA is TGTGCCAGCAGCCCCAGTGGTGGAGCGCTCTCCTACGAGCAGTACTTC. It translates to CASSPSGGALSYEQYF.

This clonotype was counted many times. This chain's CDR3 is CASSWRERQPQHF. For the CDR3, the DNA is TGTGCCAGCAGCTGGCGGGAGAGGCAGCCCCAGCATTTT. V is TRBV6-2 or TRBV6-3 and J is TRBJ1-5; D is ambiguous. Trimming took off 6 bases at V and 7 bases at J, with 13 bases between the two ends. Germline V CDR1 and CDR2: MNHEY, SVGEGT. The CDR3 is 13 residues long.

Many counts were recorded for this clonotype. The rearrangement joins TRBV5-4 to TRBJ2-1; D remains ambiguous. This CDR3 is built from 12 residues. With 3 bases removed from V and 3 bases from J, the gap between germline ends came to 4 bases. Looked up from germline, CDR1 is SGHNT and CDR2 is YYREEE (reference sequence). The CDR3 loop reads CASSWDYNEQFF. The CDR3 DNA follows: TGTGCCAGCAGCTGGGACTACAATGAGCAGTTCTTC.

This chain connects TRBV6-2 or TRBV6-3 to TRBJ2-3; D gene ambiguous. The CDR3 has 12 amino acids. Per the germline V gene, CDR1 is MNHEY and CDR2 is SVGEGT. Trimming cost V 5 bases and J 4 bases, with 7 bases left between them. CDR3 amino acids: CASSPPSDTQYF. The CDR3 DNA is TGTGCCAGCAGTCCCCCCTCAGATACGCAGTATTTT.

This clonotype was picked up many times. This chain connects TRBV11-2 to TRBJ2-1, with TRBD2 matching 9 bases. Per germline, CDR1 SGHAT and CDR2 FQNNGV. Trimming cost V 4 bases and J 5 bases; bases outside gene matches: 6. This CDR3 comprises 15 residues. The CDR3 DNA reads as TGTGCCAGCAGCTACTTAGCGGGAGCCAACAATGAGCAGTTCTTC. Translated, it gives CASSYLAGANNEQFF.

This clonotype showed up many times. The J gene is TRBJ2-3, the V gene TRBV2; 13 bases map to TRBD2. J was trimmed by 2 bases and V by 6 bases; bases with no gene match: 5. Germline V gene sequence: CDR1 SNHLY, CDR2 FYNNEI. The CDR3 length is 16 residues. As DNA, the CDR3 is TGTGCCAGCAGGTCGGGACTAGCGGGACTCACAGATACGCAGTATTTT. This encodes CASRSGLAGLTDTQYF. The whole variable domain, remainder taken from reference TRBV2 and TRBJ2-3, is EPEVTQTPSHQVTQMGQEVILRCVPISNHLYFYWYRQILGQKVEFLVSFYNNEISEKSEIFDDQFSVERPDGSNFTLKIRSTKLEDSAMYFCASRSGLAGLTDTQYFGPGTRLTVL.

With regard to this clonotype: Just one base apart from a much larger clone, this may be a read error. The CDR3 here is CATSGTGDNEQFF. The CDR3 bases are TGTGCCACCAGTGGGACCGGGGACAATGAGCAGTTCTTC. J is TRBJ2-1 and V is TRBV24-1, with D tentatively TRBD2 (5 bases). Trimming left V 5 bases short and J 5 bases short, with 9 bases between. CDR1 is KGHDR, CDR2 SFDVKD, per germline. The CDR3 spans 13 residues.

This clonotype was observed a few times. The V call is TRBV5-6, the J call TRBJ2-5, with 10 nucleotides matching TRBD2. Germline values: CDR1 SGHDT, CDR2 YYEEEE. Trimming took 2 bases from V and 5 from J; bases not matched to a gene: 6. This CDR3 spans 15 amino acids. CDR3 coding DNA: TGTGCCAGCAGCTTTCAGGGACTAGCGAGGGAGACCCAGTACTTC. This translates into CASSFQGLARETQYF.

The table lists this clonotype with many counts. The rearrangement joins TRBV28 to TRBJ2-7, with 8 bases matching TRBD1. Germline values: CDR1 MDHEN, CDR2 SYDVKM. The CDR3 spans 15 residues. V was pared by 2 bases and J by 6 bases, with 9 bases of the junction left unmatched. In DNA form, the CDR3 reads TGTGCCAGCAGTTTACAAGACAGGGGATGGAGCGAGCAGTACTTC. Amino acids: CASSLQDRGWSEQYF.

This clonotype came up many times. This chain connects TRBV18 to TRBJ2-3, with 7 bases aligning to TRBD1. Germline CDR1 KGHSH, CDR2 LQKENI. CDR3 length: 18 amino acids. With V trimmed by 3 bases and J by 2 bases, 14 bases remained unmatched. This CDR3 reads CASSPTGIKGSHTDTQYF. The DNA of the CDR3 is TGTGCCAGCTCACCGACAGGGATCAAGGGGTCCCACACAGATACGCAGTATTTT.

This clonotype was observed at least ten times. The rearrangement links TRBV20-1 to TRBJ2-7, with D unclear. From germline, CDR1 is DFQATT and CDR2 SNEGSKA (reference sequence). Trimming stripped 6 bases from V and 5 bases from J, with 17 bases between. This CDR3 has 13 amino acids. CDR3 amino acids: CSASPPDRNEQYF. The CDR3 coding sequence is TGCAGTGCAAGCCCCCCGGACCGTAACGAGCAGTACTTC.

Concerning this clonotype: A much larger clone differs from this one at a single base, so this may be a read error. The chain has TRBV5-6 and TRBJ2-5; D possibly matches TRBD1 or TRBD2 (6 bases each). Germline V CDR1 and CDR2: SGHDT, YYEEEE. This CDR3 comprises 13 residues. The CDR3: CASCFTGTETQYF. In nucleotides, the CDR3 is TGTGCCAGCTGCTTCACAGGGACTGAGACCCAGTACTTC.

This clonotype was counted many times. The chain is built from TRBV12-3 or TRBV12-4 and TRBJ2-3; 7 nucleotides match TRBD2. The CDR3 is made up of 13 amino acids. V shed 6 bases, J shed 4 bases, and the junction held 4 bases outside the gene matches. Here the CDR3 DNA reads TGTGCCAGCAGCGAGCGGGATTCAGATACGCAGTATTTT. As protein: CASSERDSDTQYF.

Of note for this clonotype: One base away lies a much larger clone, so this may be a sequencing read error. The final CDR3 position lacks the conserved phenylalanine or tryptophan, pointing to a likely read error. The genes are TRBV10-3 and TRBJ2-3, with 9 bases lining up with TRBD1. Trimming cost V 6 bases and J 5 bases; bases outside gene matches: 9. This CDR3 region has 15 residues. The germline CDR1 and CDR2 sequences are ENHRY and SYGVKD. CDR3 DNA: TGTGCCATCAGAGGGACAGGGTCGATGGGAGATACGCAGTATTCT. The encoded protein is CAIRGTGSMGDTQYS.

This clonotype showed up many times. The rearrangement links TRBV20-1 to TRBJ1-2; the D gene is possibly TRBD1 (5 bases). CDR1 is DFQATT, CDR2 SNEGSKA, per germline (reference sequence). This CDR3 comprises 12 residues. The V and J ends lost 6 bases and 7 bases respectively, with 15 bases between them. This chain's CDR3 is CSAEVPGFGYTF. The CDR3 nucleotides read TGCAGTGCGGAAGTCCCAGGGTTTGGCTACACCTTC.

There are many counts of this clonotype. A read error may produce the germline difference seen at one junction end. V gene TRBV7-9 combines with J gene TRBJ2-5, with 9 bases matching TRBD1. Germline values: CDR1 SEHNR, CDR2 FQNEAQ (reference sequence). CDR3 length: 12 amino acids. CDR3 loop: CASSSGGGQGHF. The CDR3, as DNA: TGTGCCAGCAGCAGCGGTGGGGGACAGGGACACTTC.

This clonotype has at least ten counts. The chain has TRBV4-3 and TRBJ1-1; D is unresolved. The germline V gene has CDR1 LGHNA and CDR2 YSLEER. V was pared by 0 bases and J by 5 bases, with 13 bases between. This CDR3 comprises 15 residues. The CDR3 DNA reads TGCGCCAGCAGCCAAGAATTCGTTCGGGAGACTGAAGCTTTCTTT. It encodes CASSQEFVRETEAFF.

In regard to this clonotype: A much larger clone lies a single base off, so this may be a read error. This sequence joins TRBV20-1 and TRBJ2-7, with D possibly being TRBD2 (7 bases). The germline V gene has CDR1 DFQATT and CDR2 SNEGSKA (reference sequence). Trimming took off 5 bases at V and 5 bases at J, with 16 bases between the two ends. This CDR3 has 13 residues. The CDR3 sequence is CSADGGLGNEQYF. The DNA of the CDR3 is TGCAGTGCTGACGGGGGGCTGGGGAACGAGCAGTACTTC.